This TCR beta chain originates from a study of CD8+ T cells in alopecia areata. Study-level background: The study gave treated patients oral tofacitinib at 5 to 10 mg twice daily.

Whole-study findings and limits: The study found higher clonality in lesional than normal scalp, especially in alopecia totalis/universalis. It was less clear whether patients shared TCRs than it was in mice, possibly because of HLA.

As concerns this clone: Its specificity is unknown.

Trimming removed 3 bases from V and 14 bases from J, with 13 bases in between. Germline V CDR1 and CDR2: DFQATT, SNEGSKA (reference sequence). There are 11 residues in the CDR3. cDNA serving as the sequencing template came from extracted, reverse transcribed RNA. The data were produced by immunoSEQ multiplex PCR, yet TCRdb's version contains in-frame clones alone and is incomplete. The repertoire holds about 200,000 clones, with around two fifths as singletons. As to treatment: oral pan-JAK inhibitor, 5-10 mg twice daily. Sorted out of PBMCs were CD4+ T cells and CD8+ T cells. The source was CD4+ T cells sorted from blood, collected at roughly week 30, from a patient treated with tofacitinib. This receptor was identified in a human donor with alopecia areata. The V call is TRBV20-1, the J call TRBJ1-4; D unresolved. The DNA for the CDR3 is TGCAGTGCTAGTAATCTGATTAGTCTGTTTTTT. Translated, it gives CSASNLISLFF.